A selection of T cell receptor beta chains follows, all from one sample in a study of cytomegalovirus exposure and HLA in healthy donors. Repertoires were generated with immunoSEQ multiplex PCR, while TCRdb's copy carries only in-frame clones and drops some. The sample includes about 150,000 clones, 65% to 85% of them seen just once. The sequencing input was PBMCs. The receptors shown here come from a woman in her 50s in good health and CMV-seropositive. Both conserved end residues are part of each CDR3. The D gene is left open where the match is weak. Some rows have no size entry. The others give once, few or many, or a class for an expanded clone.

>NA|TRBV2|NA|TRBJ2-7
CASSLAGSEQYF
TGTGCCAGCAGTCTTGCAGGGTCCGAGCAGTACTTC
>NA|TRBV7-2|TRBD2|TRBJ2-5
CASSLGTSGGGEETQYF
TGTGCCAGCAGCTTGGGGACTAGCGGGGGGGGAGAAGAGACCCAGTACTTC
>NA|TRBV9|NA|TRBJ1-2
CASTQGGVYGYTF
TGTGCCAGCACCCAAGGGGGGGTCTATGGCTACACCTTC
>NA|TRBV27|NA|TRBJ1-1
CASSSLSLMTEAFF
TGTGCCAGCAGTTCCCTGAGCCTAATGACTGAAGCTTTCTTT
>NA|TRBV7-2|NA|TRBJ2-7
CASSLDRLTYEQYF
TGTGCCAGCAGCTTAGATCGCTTAACCTACGAGCAGTACTTC
>NA|TRBV4-3|TRBD1|TRBJ2-5
CASSQDAAGRGRETQYF
TGCGCCAGCAGCCAAGATGCGGCCGGCAGGGGGCGAGAGACCCAGTACTTC
>NA|TRBV15|NA|TRBJ1-5
CATSRDPRAGGRQPQHF
TGTGCCACCAGCAGAGATCCCAGGGCAGGTGGACGTCAGCCCCAGCATTTT
>NA|TRBV10-3|TRBD1|TRBJ1-5
CAISETGDQPQHF
TGTGCCATCAGTGAGACAGGGGATCAGCCCCAGCATTTT
>NA|TRBV13|TRBD2|TRBJ2-2
CASSHTSRLARNTGELFF
TGTGCCAGCAGCCACACCTCACGACTAGCGAGAAACACCGGGGAGCTGTTTTTT
>NA|TRBV6-5|TRBD1|TRBJ2-7
CASSSTGALGEQYF
TGTGCCAGCAGTTCAACAGGGGCTTTGGGCGAGCAGTACTTC
>NA|TRBV2|TRBD1|TRBJ1-6
CASSGDRGQSDNSPLHF
TGTGCCAGCAGTGGTGACAGGGGGCAATCTGATAATTCACCCCTCCACTTT
>NA|TRBV6-5|TRBD1|TRBJ2-2
CASSYGPGQETGELFF
TGTGCCAGCAGTTACGGGCCGGGACAGGAGACCGGGGAGCTGTTTTTT
>NA|TRBV9|NA|TRBJ1-3
CASSGVGGGLRNTIYF
TGTGCCAGCAGCGGCGTAGGGGGGGGGCTAAGAAACACCATATATTTT
>NA|TRBV7-9|NA|TRBJ1-4
CASVGAVASTNEKLFF
TGTGCCAGCGTTGGGGCAGTCGCCTCAACTAATGAAAAACTGTTTTTT
>NA|TRBV4-1|NA|TRBJ1-4
CASSQDGSRTNEKLFF
TGCGCCAGCAGCCAAGATGGGAGTCGTACTAATGAAAAACTGTTTTTT
>NA|TRBV7-2|NA|TRBJ2-7
CASSSPGQKQYF
TGTGCCAGCAGCTCTCCAGGGCAAAAGCAGTACTTC
>NA|TRBV7-6|NA|TRBJ2-7
CASSLAATSEQYF
TGTGCCAGCAGCTTAGCAGCCACCTCCGAGCAGTACTTC
>few|TRBV7-9|TRBD2|TRBJ2-1
CASSLGAGVNEQFF
TGTGCCAGCAGCTTAGGGGCGGGGGTCAATGAGCAGTTCTTC
>NA|TRBV7-8|TRBD1|TRBJ2-7
CASSLETGTYEQYF
TGTGCCAGCAGCTTAGAGACAGGGACCTACGAGCAGTACTTC
>NA|TRBV28|NA|TRBJ1-5
CASSPAAWDISNQPQHF
TGTGCCAGCAGCCCAGCGGCATGGGACATTAGCAATCAGCCCCAGCATTTT
>NA|TRBV7-2|NA|TRBJ1-2
CASSLTPVFYGYTF
TGTGCCAGCAGTCTAACCCCTGTATTTTATGGCTACACCTTC
>NA|TRBV28|TRBD1|TRBJ1-2
CASSLGPHRGANYGYTF
TGTGCCAGCAGTTTGGGACCCCACAGGGGAGCTAACTATGGCTACACCTTC
>few|TRBV6-5|NA|TRBJ2-7
CASRRDSPYEQYF
TGTGCCAGCAGGCGGGACAGCCCCTACGAGCAGTACTTC
>NA|TRBV9|NA|TRBJ1-1
CASSPGGARHVNTEAFF
TGTGCCAGCAGCCCGGGGGGGGCAAGACATGTGAACACTGAAGCTTTCTTT
>once|TRBV9|NA|TRBJ1-3
CASSAGTTGNTIYF
TGTGCCAGCAGTGCCGGGACAACTGGAAACACCATATATTTT
>few|TRBV7-9|TRBD1|TRBJ1-1
CASSLEGASAFF
TGTGCCAGCAGCTTAGAGGGGGCGTCGGCTTTCTTT
>NA|TRBV19|NA|TRBJ2-2
CASSLRVWRREARGGELFF
TGTGCCAGTAGCTTAAGAGTATGGAGGAGGGAGGCCCGGGGCGGGGAGCTGTTTTTT
>NA|TRBV5-6|TRBD2|TRBJ2-5
CASSSAGVKEAQYF
TGTGCCAGCAGCTCGGCGGGGGTAAAGGAGGCCCAGTACTTC
>NA|TRBV18|NA|TRBJ2-5
CASSPGAGQETQYF
TGTGCCAGCTCACCAGGAGCGGGCCAAGAGACCCAGTACTTC
>NA|TRBV2|NA|TRBJ2-7
CASHLSGGEQYF
TGTGCCAGCCACCTCTCTGGAGGCGAGCAGTACTTC
>NA|TRBV11-2|TRBD2|TRBJ2-7
CASSLGGQGGGEQYF
TGTGCCAGCAGCTTAGGGGGTCAGGGCGGGGGTGAGCAGTACTTC
>few|TRBV27|NA|TRBJ2-7
CASSLPPQGGNEQYF
TGTGCCAGCAGTTTACCTCCGCAGGGGGGTAACGAGCAGTACTTC
>NA|TRBV6-1|NA|TRBJ2-7
CASSEGPPNEQYF
TGTGCCAGCAGTGAAGGGCCGCCCAACGAGCAGTACTTC
>few|TRBV11-3|NA|TRBJ2-4
CASSPQTATYAKNIQYF
TGTGCCAGCAGCCCGCAGACAGCTACTTATGCCAAAAACATTCAGTACTTC
>few|TRBV18|TRBD1|TRBJ2-7
CASSPPQGALNEQYF
TGTGCCAGCTCACCACCACAGGGGGCATTGAACGAGCAGTACTTC
>NA|TRBV2|NA|TRBJ2-3
CASSPGLDTQYF
TGTGCCAGCAGCCCGGGACTGGATACGCAGTATTTT
>NA|TRBV2|NA|TRBJ2-5
CASSETEETQYF
TGTGCCAGCAGTGAAACGGAGGAGACCCAGTACTTC
>NA|TRBV19|NA|TRBJ1-5
CASSIGNRADQPQHF
TGTGCCAGTAGTATAGGGAACAGGGCCGATCAGCCCCAGCATTTT
>NA|TRBV7-9|NA|TRBJ2-3
CASSLAGQIADTQYF
TGTGCCAGCAGCTTAGCGGGGCAGATTGCGGATACGCAGTATTTT
>NA|TRBV4-2|TRBD2|TRBJ2-3
CASSQKGSSGDDTDTQYF
TGTGCCAGCAGCCAAAAAGGGAGTAGCGGGGATGACACAGATACGCAGTATTTT
>NA|TRBV11-2|TRBD1|TRBJ2-1
CASSSGTAAYNEQFF
TGTGCCAGCAGCTCCGGGACAGCGGCCTACAATGAGCAGTTCTTC
>NA|TRBV7-3|NA|TRBJ1-2
CASSLGGGPTRRYTF
TGTGCCAGCAGCTTAGGGGGGGGACCCACAAGGCGCTACACCTTC
>NA|TRBV7-8|NA|TRBJ2-7
CASSSRQYEQYF
TGTGCCAGCAGCTCCCGACAGTACGAGCAGTACTTC